These 31 T cell receptor beta chains came from one sample sequenced in a study of type 1 regulatory T cells. TCRdb redid the calling of the reads with MiXCR, one entry per CDR3 protein. The sample contains 15,000 or so distinct CDR3 sequences, 12% to 15% of which appear only once. These receptors lack a known antigen. Sequenced: cultured T cells, either the whole culture or a sorted T cell fraction (not recorded which). The receptors derive from a human donor in good health.

A few counts support this clonotype. The chain carries TRBV14 and TRBJ2-7; the D is unclear. The CDR3 sequence is 13 residues long. Trimming took 4 bases from V and 9 from J, leaving 16 bases between them. Germline V gene data show CDR1 as SGHDN and CDR2 as FVKESK. CDR3 sequence reads: CASSLQLGIGQYF. The CDR3 DNA reads as TGTGCCAGCAGCCTCCAATTGGGAATAGGGCAGTACTTC.

This clonotype was found many times. This rearrangement joins TRBV20-1 to TRBJ1-4; no clear D. V lost 5 bases, J lost 8 bases, and 15 bases lay in between. This CDR3 has 13 amino acids. CDR1 DFQATT and CDR2 SNEGSKA come from the germline V gene (reference sequence). Written as DNA, the CDR3 is TGCAGTGCTCCCCGGACCCTTGGGGAAAAACTGTTTTTT. It encodes CSAPRTLGEKLFF.

This clonotype was seen many times. V is TRBV9 and J is TRBJ2-7; 10 positions match TRBD1. From germline, CDR1 is SGDLS and CDR2 YYNGEE. The V segment lost 0 bases and the J segment 4 bases; nucleotides outside the gene matches: 4. CDR3 length equals 15 residues. Here the CDR3 reads CASSVGGQGLYEQYF. CDR3 in DNA: TGTGCCAGCAGCGTAGGGGGACAGGGGCTATACGAGCAGTACTTC.

This clonotype was seen more than once but under ten times. The rearrangement joins TRBV27 to TRBJ2-2; D is perhaps TRBD2 (6 bases). V dropped 8 bases and J dropped 5 bases, with 21 bases sitting between them. There are 16 residues in the CDR3. The germline V gene encodes CDR1 MNHEY and CDR2 SMNVEV (reference sequence). CDR3 DNA sequence: TGTGCCAGCGGCCCCTGGGGGGAGGAAAGGACCGGGGAGCTGTTTTTT. This translates into CASGPWGEERTGELFF.

In its sample, this clonotype is medium-sized (0.01 to 0.1%). The rearrangement joins TRBV20-1 to TRBJ2-1; 7 bases align to TRBD2. Germline V gene sequence: CDR1 DFQATT, CDR2 SNEGSKA (reference sequence). CDR3 length equals 14 residues. The ends lost 0 bases at V and 7 bases at J; junction bases unmatched: 6. CDR3 sequence (DNA): TGCAGTGCTAGAGACCCGAACGGGAGGAATGAGCAGTTCTTC. Translation: CSARDPNGRNEQFF.

The chain couples TRBV7-2 to TRBJ2-3, with D perhaps matching TRBD1 (6 bases). The V and J ends lost 2 bases and 4 bases respectively, with 10 bases between them. The germline CDR1 and CDR2 sequences are SGHTA and FQGNSA. The CDR3 has 14 residues. CDR3 residues: CASSLNSGADTQYF. DNA of the CDR3: TGTGCCAGCAGCTTAAACTCAGGGGCAGATACGCAGTATTTT.

This clonotype was counted at least ten times. The rearrangement uses TRBV5-1 and TRBJ1-4; no clear D. Germline values: CDR1 SGHRS, CDR2 YFSETQ. V shed 0 bases and J shed 0 bases, with 3 bases lying between them. This CDR3 is 14 amino acids long. The CDR3 loop reads CASSLVATNEKLFF. For the CDR3, the DNA is TGCGCCAGCAGCTTGGTTGCAACTAATGAAAAACTGTTTTTT.

This clonotype appeared many times. The rearrangement joins TRBV7-9 to TRBJ2-6; D is uncertain. Germline V gene sequence: CDR1 SEHNR, CDR2 FQNEAQ (reference sequence). V lost 1 base and J 5 bases, leaving 0 bases between the germline ends. The CDR3 length is 12 residues. CDR3 DNA: TGTGCCAGCAGCTTAGGGGCCAACGTCCTGACTTTC. Amino acid sequence: CASSLGANVLTF.

V and J are TRBV4-2 and TRBJ2-5; maybe TRBD2 (6 bases). The germline V gene encodes CDR1 LGHNA and CDR2 YNFKEQ. V dropped 4 bases and J dropped 2 bases, with 14 bases sitting between them. This CDR3 is built from 15 residues. Here the CDR3 reads CASSPSELAQETQYF. The CDR3 DNA is TGTGCCAGCAGCCCCTCTGAACTAGCTCAAGAGACCCAGTACTTC.

This clonotype was observed many times. This chain links TRBV10-3 with TRBJ1-3; D is possibly TRBD1 (6 bases). V gave up 4 bases and J gave up 2 bases, with 15 bases separating them. Germline CDR1 reads ENHRY; CDR2 reads SYGVKD. The CDR3 runs to 16 residues. The CDR3 nucleotides read TGTGCCATCAGTGCAAACGCAGGGGATACTGGAAACACCATATATTTT. Translated: CAISANAGDTGNTIYF.

The rearrangement uses TRBV19 and TRBJ2-6; the D is unclear. The CDR3 is 15 residues long. Deletions cut 6 bases from V and 0 bases from J, with 9 bases between. The germline CDR1 and CDR2 sequences are LNHDA and SQIVND (reference sequence). The CDR3 DNA reads as TGTGCCAGTAGGGCGGTTGGCTCTGGGGCCAACGTCCTGACTTTC. Translated, it gives CASRAVGSGANVLTF. The variable domain in full, with the rest retrieved from reference TRBV19 and TRBJ2-6, is DGGITQSPKYLFRKEGQNVTLSCEQNLNHDAMYWYRQDPGQGLRLIYYSQIVNDFQKGDIAEGYSVSREKKESFPLTVTSAQKNPTAFYLCASRAVGSGANVLTFGAGSRLTVL.

This clonotype was seen ten or more times. The rearrangement joins TRBV5-1 to TRBJ1-2, with D possibly matching TRBD1 (6 bases). Germline CDR1 reads SGHRS; CDR2 reads YFSETQ. This CDR3 is built from 13 residues. Trimming stripped 4 bases from V and 6 bases from J, with 13 bases between. The CDR3 loop is CASSDRTADGYTF. CDR3 bases: TGCGCCAGCAGCGACAGGACAGCGGATGGCTACACCTTC. Using reference TRBV5-1 and TRBJ1-2 for the parts outside the CDR3, the full variable domain is KAGVTQTPRYLIKTRGQQVTLSCSPISGHRSVSWYQQTPGQGLQFLFEYFSETQRNKGNFPGRFSGRQFSNSRSEMNVSTLELGDSALYLCASSDRTADGYTFGSGTRLTVV.

This clonotype was observed many times. The V gene is TRBV18, the J gene TRBJ1-2, with D tentatively TRBD1 (6 bases). The CDR3 extends over 14 amino acids. Per germline, CDR1 KGHSH and CDR2 LQKENI. V was pared by 3 bases and J by 0 bases, with 8 bases between. The CDR3 DNA is TGTGCCAGCTCACCCGGACAGTCTAACTATGGCTACACCTTC. Protein sequence: CASSPGQSNYGYTF.

This clonotype has ten or more counts. The V and J genes are TRBV18 and TRBJ2-7; tentative D call: TRBD2 (5 bases). The CDR3 length is 14 residues. Germline CDR1 KGHSH, CDR2 LQKENI. V lost 6 bases and J lost 4, with 16 bases in between. CDR3 sequence: CASSEGRSRYEQYF. The CDR3 DNA is TGTGCCAGCTCCGAGGGCCGCTCGCGGTACGAGCAGTACTTC.

Sample share makes this clonotype medium-sized. This chain uses TRBV5-1 with TRBJ2-6, with D hard to call. The CDR3 length is 16 residues. V was pared by 1 base and J by 0 bases, with 8 bases between. Per germline, CDR1 SGHRS and CDR2 YFSETQ. This chain's CDR3 is CASSLIPVSGANVLTF. The CDR3 DNA reads as TGCGCCAGCAGCTTGATCCCGGTCTCTGGGGCCAACGTCCTGACTTTC.

This clonotype was recorded many times. The V call is TRBV7-2, the J call TRBJ2-1, with D hard to call. Per the germline V gene, CDR1 is SGHTA and CDR2 is FQGNSA. V shed 5 bases and J shed 0 bases, with 11 bases lying between them. The CDR3 loop spans 15 amino acids. This CDR3 is CASSPAPSSYNEQFF. DNA of the CDR3: TGTGCCAGCAGCCCGGCGCCGAGCTCCTACAATGAGCAGTTCTTC.

Concerning this clonotype: It may be a read error: a sequence one base away is much more abundant. The genes are TRBV5-6 and TRBJ2-5; 7 bases fit TRBD2. There are 14 residues in the CDR3. Germline V lookup: CDR1 SGHDT, CDR2 YYEEEE. CDR3 DNA sequence: TGTGCCAGCAGCCCTCCGGGACTAAGAGAGGCCCAGTACTTC. Protein sequence: CASSPPGLREAQYF.

The table lists this clonotype with a few counts. This chain connects TRBV9 to TRBJ2-3; possibly TRBD2 for D (5 bases). Germline V gives CDR1 SGDLS, CDR2 YYNGEE. This CDR3 contains 12 residues. V lost 4 bases, J lost 6 bases, and 9 bases lay in between. CDR3 sequence (DNA): TGTGCCAGCAGCACTAGTTCGGATACGCAGTATTTT. Protein product: CASSTSSDTQYF. Drawing the rest from reference TRBV9 and TRBJ2-3, the complete variable domain is DSGVTQTPKHLITATGQRVTLRCSPRSGDLSVYWYQQSLDQGLQFLIQYYNGEERAKGNILERFSAQQFPDLHSELNLSSLELGDSALYFCASSTSSDTQYFGPGTRLTVL.

There are a few counts of this clonotype. This CDR3 reads CASCPLKQGAGGELFF. The CDR3 bases are TGTGCCAGCTGTCCCCTAAAGCAGGGGGCGGGCGGGGAGCTGTTTTTT. V and J are TRBV2 and TRBJ2-2, with TRBD1 identical over 8 bases. There are 16 residues in the CDR3. Trimming at V came to 8 bases and at J to 7 bases, leaving 15 bases not matched to a gene. Germline CDR1 SNHLY, CDR2 FYNNEI.

This clonotype has ten or more counts. The J gene is TRBJ2-3, the V gene TRBV10-3; D is perhaps TRBD2 (5 bases). With 6 bases removed from V and 5 bases from J, the gap between germline ends came to 6 bases. Looked up from germline, CDR1 is ENHRY and CDR2 is SYGVKD. The CDR3 length is 11 residues. The CDR3 DNA sequence: TGTGCCATCAGGGAGGTAGATACGCAGTATTTT. Translating gives CAIREVDTQYF.

A word on this clonotype: Its ends do not fully match the called genes, so a read error is possible. The V call is TRBV9, the J call TRBJ2-6; 10 nucleotides align to TRBD1. There are 14 residues in the CDR3. CDR1 is SGDLS, CDR2 YYNGEE, per germline. The CDR3 spells CASSVRQGANVPTF. The CDR3 nucleotides are TGTGCCAGCAGCGTAAGACAGGGGGCCAACGTCCCGACTTTC.

The V call is TRBV7-2, the J call TRBJ2-2; D remains ambiguous. The CDR3 contains 16 residues. V was shortened by 0 bases and J by 4 bases, with 12 bases between the two germline ends. In germline, CDR1 is SGHTA, CDR2 FQGNSA. The CDR3 coding sequence is TGTGCCAGCAGCTTAGCGCCCCTGTTGAGCACCGGGGAGCTGTTTTTT. Protein sequence: CASSLAPLLSTGELFF. The full variable domain, with the rest looked up from reference TRBV7-2 and TRBJ2-2, is GAGVSQSPSNKVTEKGKDVELRCDPISGHTALYWYRQSLGQGLEFLIYFQGNSAPDKSGLPSDRFSAERTGGSVSTLTIQRTQQEDSAVYLCASSLAPLLSTGELFFGEGSRLTVL.

The J gene is TRBJ1-1, the V gene TRBV21-1. TRBV21-1 is marked as a pseudogene. The CDR3 spans 10 residues. Here the CDR3 reads CASSKTGAFF. The CDR3 nucleotides are TGTGCCAGCAGCAAAACGGGGGCTTTCTTT.

The chain links TRBV5-4 to TRBJ1-1; tentatively, D is TRBD1 (5 bases). V lost 5 bases and J 8 bases, leaving 16 bases between the germline ends. Germline CDR1 SGHNT, CDR2 YYREEE (reference sequence). The CDR3 loop spans 13 amino acids. The CDR3 here is CASRMWDGEEAFF. The CDR3 region has the DNA TGTGCCAGCAGGATGTGGGACGGCGAGGAAGCTTTCTTT.

Ten or more counts support this clonotype. The chain uses TRBV6-2 or TRBV6-3 and TRBJ2-3, with D perhaps matching TRBD2 (6 bases). Looked up from germline, CDR1 is MNHEY and CDR2 is SVGEGT. This CDR3 has 15 amino acids. V lost 8 bases and J 1 base, leaving 16 bases between the germline ends. The CDR3 spells CASRTVGGGTDTQYF. CDR3 DNA: TGTGCCAGCCGCACGGTCGGAGGGGGCACAGATACGCAGTATTTT.

Many counts were recorded for this clonotype. This sequence joins TRBV2 and TRBJ1-5, with 8 bases fitting TRBD1. The CDR3 consists of 15 residues. CDR1 and CDR2 (germline): SNHLY, FYNNEI. V was clipped by 6 bases and J by 3 bases; unmatched bases: 7. This chain's CDR3 is CASSLDRGDNQPQHF. Here the CDR3 DNA reads TGTGCCAGCAGCCTCGACAGGGGAGACAATCAGCCCCAGCATTTT.

The chain has TRBV25-1 and TRBJ2-3; 7 bases are shared with TRBD1. CDR1 and CDR2 (germline): MGHDK, SYGVNS. The CDR3 runs 16 residues. The V and J ends lost 0 bases and 4 bases, in that order; junction bases with no gene match: 7. CDR3 nucleotides: TGTGCCAGCAGTGAATACCGCGACAGGGCGGCAGATACGCAGTATTTT. Translation: CASSEYRDRAADTQYF.

V usage is TRBV12-3 or TRBV12-4 and J usage is TRBJ2-7; 7 bases map to TRBD1. The CDR3 loop spans 14 amino acids. V gave up 7 bases and J gave up 3 bases; unmatched junction bases: 9. The CDR3 spells CASTTPGQIYEQYF. CDR3 bases: TGTGCCAGCACGACACCGGGACAGATCTACGAGCAGTACTTC.

This clonotype was detected many times. The rearrangement joins TRBV6-5 to TRBJ1-5; 9 positions agree with TRBD1. The CDR3 loop spans 18 amino acids. V trimming: 2 bases; J trimming: 4 bases; junction bases outside the gene matches: 12. Germline assignment: CDR1 MNHEY and CDR2 SVGAGI. The CDR3 region has the DNA TGTGCCAGCAGTTACCTCCCTCCGGGACAGGGAAGGAATCAGCCCCAGCATTTT. It yields the protein CASSYLPPGQGRNQPQHF.

This clonotype was observed many times. The V gene is TRBV5-1, the J gene TRBJ1-6; 8 bases line up with TRBD1. V trimming: 1 base; J trimming: 7 bases; junction bases outside the gene matches: 10. CDR1 and CDR2 from the germline V gene are SGHRS and YFSETQ. CDR3 size: 17 residues. This CDR3 reads CASSLSSRGQVNSPLHF. The CDR3 nucleotides read TGCGCCAGCAGCTTGTCTAGCCGGGGACAGGTGAATTCACCCCTCCACTTT.

This clonotype was observed many times. The chain combines TRBV30 with TRBJ1-4, with unresolved D. Trimming took off 0 bases at V and 4 bases at J, with 18 bases between the two ends. This CDR3 region has 17 residues. The germline V gene has CDR1 GTSNPN and CDR2 SVGIG (reference sequence). The CDR3 spells CAWSVYHSTLGNEKLFF. In nucleotides, the CDR3 is TGTGCCTGGAGTGTATATCATTCTACCCTCGGTAATGAAAAACTGTTTTTT. Variable domain in full (rest from reference TRBV30 and TRBJ1-4): SQTIHQWPATLVQPVGSPLSLECTVEGTSNPNLYWYRQAAGRGLQLLFYSVGIGQISSEVPQNLSASRPQDRQFILSSKKLLLSDSGFYLCAWSVYHSTLGNEKLFFGSGTQLSVL.